Shown below are 22 T cell receptor beta chains from a single sample sequenced in a study of human T cells and chemical hapten exposure. Sample time point: patch test 1, 2 weeks after DPC sensitization. The treatment was: therapeutic diphenylcyclopropenone sensitization with weekly scalp DPC. Before extraction, the whole blood was not fractionated, and total RNA was taken from it. MiXCR, applied by TCRdb to the RACE reads, yields one record per CDR3 protein. The data show about 37,000 distinct CDR3 sequences, roughly 6.4% seen once. Sequenced here: whole blood, sampled in connection with sensitization to the hapten diphenylcyclopropenone (DPC). The origin of the receptors is a woman in her thirties with alopecia areata. Some clones in this sample may be carry-over from other donors' samples.

At least ten counts were recorded for this clonotype. V usage is TRBV6-1 and J usage is TRBJ1-1; D remains unclear. The CDR3 is 14 amino acids. The V gene's germline CDR1 is MNHNS and CDR2 SASEGT. V was trimmed by 2 bases and J by 2 bases, leaving 9 bases between them. CDR3 DNA sequence: TGTGCCAGCAGTGAATGGACTAAAAACACTGAAGCTTTCTTT. Amino acid sequence: CASSEWTKNTEAFF.

Worth noting for this clonotype: A junction boundary mismatches the germline segment, possibly from a read error. The chain carries TRBV28 and TRBJ2-3, with 7 bases lining up with TRBD1. Germline CDR1 and CDR2: MDHEN and SYDVKM. This CDR3 comprises 15 residues. The CDR3 DNA is TGTGTCAGCAGTTTAACGGGACAGAGCACAGATACGCAGTATTTT. Translation: CVSSLTGQSTDTQYF.

This clonotype was detected a few times. The V gene is TRBV20-1, the J gene TRBJ2-7; 12 nucleotides agree with TRBD1. V gave up 5 bases and J gave up 5 bases; unmatched junction bases: 10. The germline V gene encodes CDR1 DFQATT and CDR2 SNEGSKA (reference sequence). The CDR3 length is 15 residues. CDR3 protein: CSACPGTGGIHEQYF. The DNA for the CDR3 is TGCAGTGCTTGCCCCGGGACAGGGGGCATCCACGAGCAGTACTTC.

This clonotype appeared many times. This rearrangement joins TRBV12-3 or TRBV12-4 to TRBJ1-2, with D unresolved. The V end was cut by 7 bases, the J end by 3 bases, with 9 bases between. The CDR3 length is 12 residues. The CDR3 DNA follows: TGTGCCAGCACCACTACCTACTATGGCTACACCTTC. This sequence encodes CASTTTYYGYTF.

This clonotype was observed a handful of times. The chain carries TRBV20-1 and TRBJ2-7; 8 bases are shared with TRBD1. The CDR3 runs to 13 residues. V was pared by 6 bases and J by 7 bases, with 11 bases of the junction left unmatched. The germline gives CDR1 DFQATT, CDR2 SNEGSKA (reference sequence). Here the CDR3 reads CSAYAATGVEQYF. Written as DNA, the CDR3 is TGCAGTGCCTACGCCGCGACAGGGGTGGAGCAGTACTTC.

This clonotype occurred many times. V is TRBV10-3 and J is TRBJ2-5, with a weak D call TRBD1 (6 bases). The V end lost 10 bases, the J end lost 1 base, and 13 bases lay between the germline ends. CDR1 and CDR2 (germline): ENHRY, SYGVKD. The CDR3 length is 13 residues. The CDR3: CATEKQGQETQYF. CDR3 DNA: TGTGCCACCGAAAAACAGGGCCAAGAGACCCAGTACTTC.

This clonotype was found a few times. This sequence joins TRBV29-1 and TRBJ2-6; D gene ambiguous. V was clipped by 2 bases and J by 0 bases, with 11 bases between them. The germline V gene has CDR1 SQVTM and CDR2 ANQGSEA. The CDR3 runs to 16 residues. The CDR3 protein is CSVEIPLDSGANVLTF. CDR3 DNA sequence: TGCAGCGTTGAAATTCCATTAGACTCTGGGGCCAACGTCCTGACTTTC.

The table lists this clonotype with many counts. The chain combines TRBV6-5 with TRBJ1-5; the match to TRBD1 covers 7 bases. Trimming removed 4 bases from V and 5 bases from J; junction bases left unmatched: 14. The length of the CDR3 is 17 residues. In germline, CDR1 is MNHEY, CDR2 SVGAGI. The CDR3 region has the DNA TGTGCCAGCAGTTTCCCGCGCCTCGACAGGGAGGATCAGCCCCAGCATTTT. Translated: CASSFPRLDREDQPQHF.

The J gene is TRBJ1-3, the V gene TRBV5-1; D not certain. CDR3 size: 13 residues. The V and J ends lost 5 bases and 4 bases respectively, with 10 bases between them. The germline gives CDR1 SGHRS, CDR2 YFSETQ. The CDR3 protein is CASRGIRGNTIYF. Here the CDR3 DNA reads TGCGCCAGCAGAGGGATTCGCGGAAACACCATATATTTT. Full variable domain (missing parts from reference TRBV5-1 and TRBJ1-3): KAGVTQTPRYLIKTRGQQVTLSCSPISGHRSVSWYQQTPGQGLQFLFEYFSETQRNKGNFPGRFSGRQFSNSRSEMNVSTLELGDSALYLCASRGIRGNTIYFGEGSWLTVV.

Worth noting for this clonotype: Here the CDR3 omits its conserved ending phenylalanine or tryptophan, so a read error is the likely source. The DNA is left out, because the CDR3 cannot be placed on it with certainty; the CDR3 is given as TCRdb lists it. This sequence joins TRBV21-1 and TRBJ2-7. TRBV21-1 is assigned pseudogene status. The CDR3 comprises 13 residues, both ends counted. The CDR3: CASRRRPFYEQYL.

This clonotype was observed many times. V and J are TRBV10-3 and TRBJ2-7, with a possible D match to TRBD2 (6 bases). Germline V lookup: CDR1 ENHRY, CDR2 SYGVKD. The length of the CDR3 is 13 residues. Trimming took 8 bases from V and 6 from J, leaving 17 bases between them. In nucleotides, the CDR3 is TGTGCCATCGCTGCCGCCCGGGGAGGCGAGCAGTACTTC. As protein: CAIAAARGGEQYF.

The rearrangement joins TRBV7-2 to TRBJ2-7; no reliable D call. The germline V gene encodes CDR1 SGHTA and CDR2 FQGNSA. This CDR3 has 14 residues. The V and J ends lost 1 base and 2 bases respectively, with 9 bases between them. The CDR3 nucleotides read TGTGCCAGCAGCTTAGATCCACTGACCTACGAGCAGTACTTC. It yields the protein CASSLDPLTYEQYF.

This clonotype was counted at least ten times. CDR3: CASRPTSGAYNEQFF. The DNA of the CDR3 is TGTGCCAGCAGACCAACTAGCGGGGCTTACAATGAGCAGTTCTTC. The V call is TRBV12-3 or TRBV12-4, the J call TRBJ2-1; 10 nucleotides agree with TRBD2. V lost 6 bases to trimming and J lost 4 bases; unmatched junction nucleotides: 6. This CDR3 has 15 residues.

The rearrangement joins TRBV6-5 to TRBJ2-2; 9 bases agree with TRBD2. The J segment lost 0 bases and the V segment lost 5 bases, leaving 1 base of the junction unmatched. The CDR3 totals 15 residues. Per the germline V gene, CDR1 is MNHEY and CDR2 is SVGAGI. CDR3 loop: CASSLAGPNTGELFF. DNA for the CDR3: TGTGCCAGCAGTCTAGCGGGGCCGAACACCGGGGAGCTGTTTTTT.

The rearrangement uses TRBV7-2 and TRBJ2-3; 11 bases map to TRBD2. The CDR3 length is 16 residues. Germline V gene lookup returns CDR1 SGHTA and CDR2 FQGNSA. After removal of 5 bases from V and 6 bases from J, the junction contained 10 bases not matched to a gene. CDR3 region: CASSRSGGAASDTQYF. The CDR3 bases are TGTGCCAGCAGCCGTAGCGGGGGGGCCGCATCTGATACGCAGTATTTT.

This clonotype was found many times. The J gene is TRBJ2-3, the V gene TRBV7-9; a possible D gene is TRBD1 (5 bases). The V gene lost 6 bases and the J gene lost 2 bases, with 9 bases spanning the gap. The CDR3 contains 13 residues. Germline V lookup: CDR1 SEHNR, CDR2 FQNEAQ (reference sequence). Here the CDR3 DNA reads TGTGCCAGCAGACAGGAGATCACAGATACGCAGTATTTT. Translation: CASRQEITDTQYF.

This chain uses TRBV4-3 with TRBJ1-2; D is possibly TRBD1 (5 bases). The germline V gene has CDR1 LGHNA and CDR2 YSLEER. The CDR3 totals 17 residues. Trimming pared 0 bases from V and 6 bases from J, leaving 20 bases between. Here the CDR3 reads CASSQDSVRGNSNGYTF. The CDR3, as DNA: TGCGCCAGCAGCCAAGATTCCGTAAGGGGCAATAGCAATGGCTACACCTTC.

In its sample, this clonotype was seen a few times. The chain links TRBV12-3 or TRBV12-4 to TRBJ2-1; no definite D call. V was trimmed by 5 bases and J by 4 bases, leaving 9 bases between them. The CDR3 is 13 residues long. The DNA for the CDR3 is TGTGCCAGCAGTCCCCCCCCATACAATGAGCAGTTCTTC. As protein: CASSPPPYNEQFF.

This clonotype was observed a handful of times. The chain links TRBV6-1 to TRBJ1-1; D not resolved. From germline, CDR1 is MNHNS and CDR2 SASEGT. CDR3 length equals 13 residues. Between the trimmed V and J ends, which lost 3 bases and 0 bases, there was a span of 5 bases. The CDR3 loop reads CASSDTLNTEAFF. DNA for the CDR3: TGTGCCAGCAGTGACACATTGAACACTGAAGCTTTCTTT.

In its sample, this clonotype was seen many times. This sequence joins TRBV7-9 and TRBJ2-5, with 10 bases aligning to TRBD2. Germline trimming cut 3 bases from V and 4 bases from J; bases unmatched to any gene: 2. The CDR3 length is 14 residues. The V gene's germline CDR1 is SEHNR and CDR2 FQNEAQ (reference sequence). The CDR3 region has the DNA TGTGCCAGCAGCTTTTCTAGCGGGGGAGAGACCCAGTACTTC. The encoded protein is CASSFSSGGETQYF. Combining the CDR3 with reference TRBV7-9 and TRBJ2-5 gives the whole variable domain DTGVSQNPRHKITKRGQNVTFRCDPISEHNRLYWYRQTLGQGPEFLTYFQNEAQLEKSRLLSDRFSAERPKGSFSTLEIQRTEQGDSAMYLCASSFSSGGETQYFGPGTRLLVL.

This clonotype appeared a few times. The rearrangement joins TRBV4-1 to TRBJ1-1; tentative D call: TRBD1 (5 bases). The CDR3 covers 15 residues. V lost 4 bases and J 3 bases, leaving 15 bases between the germline ends. Germline lookup yields CDR1 MGHRA and CDR2 YSYEKL. The CDR3 here is CASSPISQGHTEAFF. The CDR3, as DNA: TGCGCCAGCAGCCCGATTTCTCAGGGACACACTGAAGCTTTCTTT.

This clonotype turned up a few times. The genes are TRBV10-3 and TRBJ1-5; a possible D gene is TRBD1 (6 bases). V was pared by 10 bases and J by 5 bases, with 18 bases between. CDR1 and CDR2 from the germline V gene are ENHRY and SYGVKD. CDR3 length: 14 residues. The CDR3: CATGIGGLDQPQHF. The CDR3 DNA sequence: TGTGCCACCGGGATTGGGGGGCTCGATCAGCCCCAGCATTTT.